The 16 T cell receptor beta chains reported below all come from one sample, sequenced in a study of PD-1 blockade in classical Hodgkin lymphoma. Profiled with immunoSEQ multiplex PCR; TCRdb holds only in-frame clones, not every one. The top ten hold around 0.3% of the sample, which has around 37,000 clones, about 90% seen once. Time point: cycle 4 day 1 (C4D1), after 6 weeks of nivolumab. Relapse was seen in all patients after autologous stem cell transplantation, and brentuximab vedotin exposure was variable. Negative magnetic selection isolated CD4+ T cells from thawed PBMCs. This specimen consisted of CD4+ T cells from blood, obtained before the fourth cycle of nivolumab. These receptors were obtained from a human donor with classical Hodgkin lymphoma.

The chain carries TRBV2 and TRBJ2-1; 14 bases map to TRBD2. The germline CDR1 and CDR2 sequences are SNHLY and FYNNEI. The CDR3 length is 20 residues. The V gene end was trimmed by 3 bases and the J gene end by 7 bases; junction bases not matched to a gene: 17. CDR3 residues: CASSDMVGLAGVVRENEQFF. As DNA, the CDR3 is TGTGCCAGCAGTGATATGGTGGGACTAGCGGGAGTCGTCCGGGAGAATGAGCAGTTCTTC.

The genes are TRBV28 and TRBJ1-2; the match to TRBD1 covers 7 bases. The CDR3 length is 16 residues. Germline CDR1 and CDR2: MDHEN and SYDVKM. The V gene end was trimmed by 8 bases and the J gene end by 3 bases; junction bases not matched to a gene: 15. The CDR3 loop is CASRGAGGLGDYGYTF. The CDR3 bases are TGTGCCAGCCGGGGGGCAGGGGGACTAGGCGACTATGGCTACACCTTC.

This chain connects TRBV7-2 to TRBJ2-7; no reliable D call. Germline V gene lookup returns CDR1 SGHTA and CDR2 FQGNSA. Between the trimmed V and J ends, which lost 2 bases and 1 base, there was a span of 0 bases. The CDR3 extends over 11 amino acids. The DNA of the CDR3 is TGTGCCAGCAGCTTATCCTACGAGCAGTACTTC. Amino acids: CASSLSYEQYF.

J is TRBJ2-6 and V is TRBV28, with D unclear. This CDR3 is 14 amino acids long. Trimming cost V 3 bases and J 3 bases, with 6 bases left between them. Looked up from germline, CDR1 is MDHEN and CDR2 is SYDVKM. This CDR3 is CASSFIGGANVLTF. The CDR3 DNA follows: TGTGCCAGCAGTTTTATAGGTGGGGCCAACGTCCTGACTTTC.

J is TRBJ1-5 and V is TRBV6-1; no clear D gene. The CDR3 covers 13 residues. Germline V lookup: CDR1 MNHNS, CDR2 SASEGT. V lost 9 bases to trimming and J lost 7 bases, with 16 bases between them. The CDR3 nucleotides read TGTGCCAGTGCTAATGAACTAGGACAGCCCCAGCATTTT. As protein: CASANELGQPQHF.

The CDR3 sequence: CASSLVAGEAGEQYF. CDR3 coding DNA: TGCGCCAGCAGCTTGGTTGCGGGAGAAGCGGGGGAGCAGTACTTC. The rearrangement joins TRBV5-1 to TRBJ2-7; 7 bases are shared with TRBD2. This CDR3 contains 15 residues. CDR1 is SGHRS and CDR2 is YFSETQ in the germline V gene. With V trimmed by 0 bases and J by 7 bases, 10 bases remained unmatched.

V gene TRBV12-5 combines with J gene TRBJ1-2; TRBD1 is a possible D gene (6 bases). The CDR3 consists of 17 residues. V gave up 0 bases and J gave up 0 bases, with 14 bases separating them. CDR1 LGHNT and CDR2 FRNRAP come from the germline V gene. DNA for the CDR3: TGTGCTAGTGGTTTGGTACTGGGGACACTTTCTAACTATGGCTACACCTTC. This encodes CASGLVLGTLSNYGYTF.

V usage is TRBV19 and J usage is TRBJ2-3; no clear D gene. Germline lookup yields CDR1 LNHDA and CDR2 SQIVND (reference sequence). The CDR3 totals 11 residues. Trimming shortened V by 5 bases and J by 4 bases, and 4 bases separated the two germline ends. CDR3 loop: CASSLADTQYF. CDR3 sequence (DNA): TGTGCCAGTAGTCTGGCAGATACGCAGTATTTT.

The rearrangement uses TRBV27 and TRBJ1-2; no reliable D call. CDR3 length: 14 residues. V lost 5 bases, J lost 7 bases, and 17 bases lay in between. From germline, CDR1 is MNHEY and CDR2 SMNVEV (reference sequence). This CDR3 reads CASSPYEGLIGYTF. CDR3 DNA sequence: TGTGCCAGCAGTCCTTACGAGGGTCTGATTGGCTACACCTTC.

This rearrangement joins TRBV30 to TRBJ2-7; D is possibly TRBD1 or TRBD2 (5 bases each). The V and J ends lost 0 bases and 12 bases respectively, with 15 bases between them. The CDR3 has 12 amino acids. Germline-derived CDR1 and CDR2 are GTSNPN and SVGIG (reference sequence). The CDR3 sequence: CAWSVSPRGAYF. The DNA for the CDR3 is TGTGCCTGGAGTGTTTCCCCACGGGGCGCGTACTTC.

The chain recombines TRBV27 with TRBJ2-1; TRBD2 aligns across 13 bases. In germline, CDR1 is MNHEY, CDR2 SMNVEV (reference sequence). The CDR3 totals 15 residues. V was pared by 5 bases and J by 10 bases, with 8 bases of the junction left unmatched. This chain's CDR3 is CASSDGRTSGREQFF. The CDR3 DNA reads as TGTGCCAGCAGTGATGGGAGGACTAGCGGGAGAGAGCAGTTCTTC.

CDR3 nucleotides: TGTGCCACCAGCAGAGTCGAGACAGGGCCAAGCAATCAGCCCCAGCATTTT. Its protein is CATSRVETGPSNQPQHF. V is TRBV15 and J is TRBJ1-5; 7 nucleotides agree with TRBD1. The CDR3 is made up of 17 amino acids. V lost 1 base and J lost 1; bases outside the gene matches: 7. CDR1 is LNHNV and CDR2 is YYDKDF in the germline V gene (reference sequence).

This chain connects TRBV5-1 to TRBJ1-2; 7 nucleotides align to TRBD1. Per germline, CDR1 SGHRS and CDR2 YFSETQ. V gave up 4 bases and J gave up 4 bases; unmatched junction bases: 16. CDR3 length: 17 residues. CDR3 DNA: TGCGCCAGCAGCGGGACTACAGGGGCCGCCCTATCCTATGGCTACACCTTC. This gives the protein CASSGTTGAALSYGYTF.

This CDR3 reads CASEELPYEQYF. The CDR3 DNA follows: TGCGCCAGCGAAGAACTACCCTACGAGCAGTACTTC. This chain uses TRBV10-2 with TRBJ2-7; the D is unclear. The germline gives CDR1 WSHSY, CDR2 SAAADI. The CDR3 extends over 12 amino acids. The germline V and J ends were trimmed by 8 bases and 2 bases, with 10 bases remaining between them.

This clone came up a few times. The chain uses TRBV6-1 and TRBJ2-7, with unresolved D. This CDR3 has 13 residues. V gave up 3 bases and J gave up 7 bases, with 13 bases separating them. Germline CDR1 and CDR2: MNHNS and SASEGT. CDR3 nucleotides: TGTGCCAGCAGTGATGTCCCCACTGGGGAGCAGTACTTC. This encodes CASSDVPTGEQYF.

The V call is TRBV27, the J call TRBJ2-1; D is unclear. In germline, CDR1 is MNHEY, CDR2 SMNVEV (reference sequence). V was pared by 3 bases and J by 8 bases, with 11 bases between. This CDR3 has 13 residues. As DNA, the CDR3 is TGTGCCAGCAGTTTTGCTAGTCGGGATGAGCAGTTCTTC. The encoded protein is CASSFASRDEQFF.